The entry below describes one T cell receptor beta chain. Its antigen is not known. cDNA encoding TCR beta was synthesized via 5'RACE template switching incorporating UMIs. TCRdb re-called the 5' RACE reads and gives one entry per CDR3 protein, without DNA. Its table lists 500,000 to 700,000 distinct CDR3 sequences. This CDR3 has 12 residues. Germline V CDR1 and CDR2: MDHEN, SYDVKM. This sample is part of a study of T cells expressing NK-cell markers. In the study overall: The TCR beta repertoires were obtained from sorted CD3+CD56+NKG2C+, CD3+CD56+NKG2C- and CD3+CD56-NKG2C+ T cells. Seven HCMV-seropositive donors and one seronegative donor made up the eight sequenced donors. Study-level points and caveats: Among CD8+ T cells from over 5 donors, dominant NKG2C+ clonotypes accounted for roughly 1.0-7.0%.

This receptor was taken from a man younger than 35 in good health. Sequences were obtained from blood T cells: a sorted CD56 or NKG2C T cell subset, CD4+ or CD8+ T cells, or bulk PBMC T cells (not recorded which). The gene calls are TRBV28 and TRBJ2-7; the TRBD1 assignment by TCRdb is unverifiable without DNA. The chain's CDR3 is CASRRQASEQYF.